This T cell receptor beta chain was captured in a study of T cell repertoires in cytomegalovirus infection. Looking at the study overall: Public TCR beta signatures provided an indication of both CMV infection and a matching HLA type. Findings of the study overall: HLA-C-restricted CMV-specific TCR beta clonotypes were dominant in the ex vivo response.

Remarks on this clonotype: The antigen is not known.

V was clipped by 6 bases and J by 5 bases, with 11 bases between them. Germline V lookup: CDR1 SNHLY, CDR2 FYNNEI. The CDR3 totals 13 residues. TCRdb independently ran MiXCR on the reads; one entry per CDR3 protein. The table records about 130,000 distinct CDR3 sequences, 7.5% to 9% of them present only once. The J gene is TRBJ1-5, the V gene TRBV2; no definite D call. What was sequenced was PBMCs. This sequence originates from a human donor in good health (CMV status not recorded). Some clones in this sample may be carry-over from other donors' samples. CDR3 residues: CASSREDDQPQHF. The CDR3 nucleotides read TGTGCCAGCAGCCGGGAGGACGATCAGCCCCAGCATTTT.